The rows below give T cell receptor beta chains drawn from one sample of a study of breast tumors, draining lymph nodes, adjacent tissues. TCRdb re-called the multiplex PCR reads with MiXCR, one entry per CDR3 protein. The profile shows 200,000 to 250,000 distinct CDR3 sequences, approximately 29% of them singletons. The sequenced sample consisted of axillary lymph node tissue. The receptors here all came from a female donor with breast cancer. Some clones in this sample may be carry-over from other donors' samples. Both conserved end residues are part of each CDR3. Each record gives: D gene, clone size, V gene, J gene, CDR3 DNA, CDR3 protein. D genes are given only for firm matches. Some rows mark clone size as missing; the rest say once, few, many or name a class of expanded clone.

TRBD1	.	TRBV19	TRBJ1-2	TGTGCCAGTAGTATGACAGGGGGCGCGGGCTATGGCTACACCTTC	CASSMTGGAGYGYTF
TRBD1	many	TRBV12-3/TRBV12-4	TRBJ2-5	TGTGCCAGCAGACGACAGGGGGGGCGAGAGACCCAGTACTTC	CASRRQGGRETQYF
.	.	TRBV11-2	TRBJ2-1	TGTGCCAGCAGCTTATGGGTCAGGGGGGGAAATGAGCAGTTCTTC	CASSLWVRGGNEQFF
TRBD2	many	TRBV6-1	TRBJ2-1	TGTGCCAGCACTAGCGGGACTAGCTCCTACAATGAGCAGTTCTTC	CASTSGTSSYNEQFF
.	many	TRBV20-1	TRBJ2-7	TGCAGTGCCCCGGGGCAGGGGAAGTCCGAGCAGTACTTC	CSAPGQGKSEQYF
TRBD1	few	TRBV18	TRBJ1-5	TGTGCCAGCTCACAGACAGGGCTAAATCAGCCCCAGCATTTT	CASSQTGLNQPQHF
.	.	TRBV28	TRBJ1-1	TGTGCCAGCACGGACAGCCTTAACACTGAAGCTTTCTTT	CASTDSLNTEAFF
TRBD1	many	TRBV6-4	TRBJ2-1	TGTGCCAGCAGTGCCGCCGGGACAGGGAACAATGAGCAGTTCTTC	CASSAAGTGNNEQFF
.	many	TRBV20-1	TRBJ1-6	TGCAGTGCTGGGGACGGGGCCGATTCACCCCTCCACTTT	CSAGDGADSPLHF
.	.	TRBV9	TRBJ2-2	TGTGCCAGCAGCGTAGACCAGGGCTGTGCGAACACCGGGGAGCTGTTTTTT	CASSVDQGCANTGELFF
.	.	TRBV9	TRBJ1-6	TGTGCCAGCAGCGTTGCGCGGGACGCGAATTCACCCCTCCACTTT	CASSVARDANSPLHF
.	many	TRBV2	TRBJ2-5	TGTGCCAGCAGTGCTGGTCTACAAGAGACCCAGTACTTC	CASSAGLQETQYF
TRBD2	many	TRBV7-2	TRBJ2-1	TGTGCCAGCAGCTTCGGCGGGAGGGCGCCCCGGCAGTTCTTC	CASSFGGRAPRQFF
TRBD1	.	TRBV2	TRBJ1-5	TGTGCCAGCAGTACCACAGGGGGTCTAAGTGATAGCAATCAGCCCCAGCATTTT	CASSTTGGLSDSNQPQHF
.	.	TRBV12-3/TRBV12-4	TRBJ1-5	TGTGCCAGCAGTCACCCCCTTGACACCGACTGGCCCCAGCATTTT	CASSHPLDTDWPQHF
.	many	TRBV18	TRBJ2-7	TGTGCCAGCTCACGCCGGGACGGGAGAGCCGACGAGCAGTACTTC	CASSRRDGRADEQYF
TRBD1	many	TRBV6-2/TRBV6-3	TRBJ1-6	TGTGCCAGCAGTTACCCGGGACAGGTTGCGTCACCCCTCCACTTT	CASSYPGQVASPLHF
.	once	TRBV7-2	TRBJ2-5	TGTGCCAGCAGCCTCGACAGGAAGGAGACCCAGTGCTTC	CASSLDRKETQCF
TRBD2	.	TRBV20-1	TRBJ2-5	TGCAGTGCTAGCGCGGGACTAGCGGGAGGGGACGGCCAAGAGACCCAGTACTTC	CSASAGLAGGDGQETQYF
TRBD1	many	TRBV9	TRBJ2-1	TGTGCCAGCAGCCCCCTCCGACAGGGTCACAATGAGCAGTTCTTC	CASSPLRQGHNEQFF
.	once	TRBV5-1	TRBJ1-4	TGCGCCAGCAGCTCGGACGGACGGAGCAATGAAAAACTGTTTTTT	CASSSDGRSNEKLFF